In this sample, the clone carrying this T cell receptor (beta chain) turned up a few times. The target antigen is unknown. The data stem from a study of T-cell memory formation after mild COVID-19. Findings of the study overall: Researchers could not confirm that second-wave clones peaking on day 37 targeted SARS-CoV-2. Clones that shrank (day 15 to 85) were balanced CD4/CD8, whereas later expanders leaned CD4+. Pre-infection memory showed some responding clones, and this suggested that cross-reactive memory joined.

The CDR3 is 17 residues long. Germline loops: CDR1 SEHNR, CDR2 FQNEAQ (reference sequence). Trimming removed 2 bases from V and 5 bases from J; junction bases left unmatched: 5. Constant-segment primers were used for 5'RACE, and the resulting TCR alpha and TCR beta cDNA libraries carried sample barcodes and UMIs. TCRdb independently ran MiXCR on the 5' RACE reads; one entry per CDR3 protein. The sample shows about 180,000 distinct CDR3 sequences, 16% of them seen only once. This TCR was sampled from an adult woman who had mild COVID-19 (a few samples of this study predate the infection). Cell type and time point are not known. V gene TRBV7-9 combines with J gene TRBJ2-1; 14 positions match TRBD2. The sequencing input was PBMCs or a T cell subset sorted from them (not recorded which). The CDR3 region is CASSLIRTSGGHNEQFF. DNA of the CDR3: TGTGCCAGCAGCTTAATCCGGACTAGCGGGGGGCACAATGAGCAGTTCTTC.